The next 10 T cell receptor beta chains were all read from a single sample in a study of Ad26.COV2.S vaccination and SARS-CoV-2 variants (dated by TCRdb to the early 2020s). The sample's treatment or condition label, in plain terms: 19 received Ad26.COV2.S at low or high dose, single or two shots; roughly five received placebo; per-sample allocation not given. For vaccine and placebo recipients, the sequenced repertoires came from samples collected on day 63 after the first injection. Libraries were made using the immunoSEQ multiplex PCR assay. The table was pulled from immuneACCESS by TCRdb, which kept in-frame rearrangements only. Such tables lose some clones; where checked, under half of the loss comes from unresolved V genes, and the rest has no known cause. The sample has around 240,000 clones on record, approximately 90% of them singletons. The ten largest clones take up over 8.5% of the sample.

This material consisted of peripheral blood, taken in a trial of Ad26.COV2.S vaccine versus placebo. The receptors shown here come from a person between 18 and 65 years old who received the Ad26.COV2.S COVID-19 vaccine or a placebo.

This chain links TRBV7-6 with TRBJ2-5; 7 bases match TRBD1. CDR1 SGHVS and CDR2 FNYEAQ come from the germline V gene. The trim removed 3 bases at V and 5 bases at J, leaving 6 bases unmatched. The CDR3 contains 14 residues. The CDR3 nucleotides are TGTGCCAGCAGCTTTGAGGGGGCCCCGGAGACCCAGTACTTC. It codes for CASSFEGAPETQYF.

This chain connects TRBV28 to TRBJ2-3; 9 nucleotides agree with TRBD1. J lost 4 bases, V lost 6 bases, and 5 bases had no gene match. The length of the CDR3 is 14 residues. The germline V gene encodes CDR1 MDHEN and CDR2 SYDVKM. In DNA form, the CDR3 reads TGTGCCAGCAGGGGACAGGGTTTTTCAGATACGCAGTATTTT. The encoded protein is CASRGQGFSDTQYF.

This chain joins TRBV5-1 and TRBJ2-7; D remains unclear. CDR1 SGHRS and CDR2 YFSETQ come from the germline V gene. The V and J ends lost 4 bases and 7 bases respectively, with 9 bases between them. The CDR3 is made up of 11 amino acids. CDR3 protein: CASSIGWEQYF. DNA for the CDR3: TGCGCCAGCAGCATAGGGTGGGAGCAGTACTTC.

The chain uses TRBV7-9 and TRBJ1-4; the D is unclear. The CDR3 runs 11 residues. V was pared by 2 bases and J by 5 bases, with 0 bases between. CDR1 and CDR2 from the germline V gene are SEHNR and FQNEAQ (reference sequence). The CDR3 loop is CASSLNEKLFF. CDR3 coding DNA: TGTGCCAGCAGCTTAAATGAAAAACTGTTTTTT. The variable domain in full, with the rest retrieved from reference TRBV7-9 and TRBJ1-4, is DTGVSQNPRHKITKRGQNVTFRCDPISEHNRLYWYRQTLGQGPEFLTYFQNEAQLEKSRLLSDRFSAERPKGSFSTLEIQRTEQGDSAMYLCASSLNEKLFFGSGTQLSVL.

The chain has TRBV7-8 and TRBJ1-1; no clear D gene. The germline V and J ends were trimmed by 0 bases and 4 bases, with 15 bases remaining between them. The CDR3 consists of 16 residues. Germline V CDR1 and CDR2: SGHVS, FQNEAQ. The CDR3 coding sequence is TGTGCCAGCAGCTTAGCGAGGAAGGTAGCGGGCACTGAAGCTTTCTTT. Protein product: CASSLARKVAGTEAFF. The whole variable domain, remainder taken from reference TRBV7-8 and TRBJ1-1, is GAGVSQSPRYKVAKRGQDVALRCDPISGHVSLFWYQQALGQGPEFLTYFQNEAQLDKSGLPSDRFFAERPEGSVSTLKIQRTQQEDSAVYLCASSLARKVAGTEAFFGQGTRLTVV.

V and J are TRBV19 and TRBJ2-7; D remains ambiguous. Trimming stripped 2 bases from V and 2 bases from J, with 13 bases between. CDR3 size: 15 residues. From germline, CDR1 is LNHDA and CDR2 SQIVND (reference sequence). Written as DNA, the CDR3 is TGTGCCAGTAGTATATCGGAAAGCGAGACCTACGAGCAGTACTTC. This translates into CASSISESETYEQYF.

This chain uses TRBV27 with TRBJ2-5, with D possibly being TRBD1 (6 bases). The germline V gene has CDR1 MNHEY and CDR2 SMNVEV (reference sequence). Trimming shortened V by 6 bases and J by 0 bases, and 20 bases separated the two germline ends. The CDR3 sequence is 17 residues long. The CDR3 coding sequence is TGTGCCAGCAGCCACCTCAGGGGTCCCGGTAACCAAGAGACCCAGTACTTC. Translated: CASSHLRGPGNQETQYF.

This CDR3 reads CASSSPTAYEQYF. The CDR3 nucleotides read TGTGCCAGCAGTTCCCCGACGGCTTACGAGCAGTACTTC. The genes are TRBV28 and TRBJ2-7; no clear D gene. This CDR3 comprises 13 residues. Trimming stripped 4 bases from V and 4 bases from J, with 11 bases between. The V gene's germline CDR1 is MDHEN and CDR2 SYDVKM.

The chain couples TRBV5-6 to TRBJ2-7; 13 nucleotides agree with TRBD2. V shed 0 bases, J shed 10 bases, and the junction held 13 bases outside the gene matches. In germline, CDR1 is SGHDT, CDR2 YYEEEE. The CDR3 loop spans 17 amino acids. The CDR3 coding sequence is TGTGCCAGCAGCTTGGCCGGACTAGCGGGAGTGACGGACACTCAGTACTTC. Amino acid sequence: CASSLAGLAGVTDTQYF.

The chain recombines TRBV7-2 with TRBJ2-2; D tentatively fits TRBD1 or TRBD2 (5 bases each). The CDR3 is 16 residues long. Trimming removed 5 bases at V and 6 bases at J, with 19 bases between. Germline V gene lookup returns CDR1 SGHTA and CDR2 FQGNSA. CDR3 DNA sequence: TGTGCCAGCAGCACCGGGACCAAAGCCTTCTCCGGGGAGCTGTTTTTT. Translating gives CASSTGTKAFSGELFF.